This T cell receptor beta chain was obtained from a study of identical twins. The table lists this clonotype with many counts. Its specificity is unknown. The study's findings and limits: For cord blood, abundant beta clonotypes had fewer insertions, unlike memory repertoires, which showed none.

Germline CDR1 reads SQVTM; CDR2 reads ANQGSEA. The CDR3 extends over 14 amino acids. V lost 5 bases to trimming and J lost 3 bases, with 16 bases between them. TCRdb called the 5' RACE reads again in MiXCR, with one record for every CDR3 protein. Among fewer than 800,000 distinct CDR3 sequences listed, under 8.5% were seen once. The sample also formed part of further work on yellow fever vaccine responses in identical twins. That source notes: Reportedly, the T cell response mounted by twins to vaccine seemed partly convergent, partly personalized.

This sequence joins TRBV29-1 and TRBJ2-5; possibly TRBD1 or TRBD2 for D (5 bases each). The sample comprised PBMCs. The origin of this receptor is a woman aged 18-35 years in good health. The chain's CDR3 is CSVSGTEVEETQYF. In DNA, the CDR3 is TGCAGCGTTTCCGGGACGGAGGTTGAAGAGACCCAGTACTTC.